The next 24 T cell receptor beta chains were all read from a single sample in a study of spatial heterogeneity in lung cancer. TCRdb re-called the 5' RACE reads through MiXCR, storing one row per CDR3 protein. Of approximately 11,000 distinct CDR3 sequences in the sample, approximately 3.5% were seen once. Time point indicated: sample taken at primary tumor resection. Without sorting, whole RNA was sequenced from tumor, nontumor lung or frozen PBMC. Source: normal lung tissue next to the tumor, taken at surgery. These receptors were obtained from a male donor with early-stage non-small cell lung cancer.

Remarks on this clonotype: This beta chain turned up in a library designed for alpha chains; as an off-target read, its abundance says little. CDR3 protein: CASSLTGNSYNEQFF. As DNA, the CDR3 is TGTGCCAGCAGCTTAACCGGGAATTCCTACAATGAGCAGTTCTTC. The chain is built from TRBV7-2 and TRBJ2-1; D may be TRBD2 (5 bases). V shed 2 bases and J shed 1 base, with 9 bases lying between them. Germline V gene lookup returns CDR1 SGHTA and CDR2 FQGNSA. There are 15 residues in the CDR3.

This clonotype was detected ten times or more. This beta chain is an off-target read within a library intended for alpha chains, so its frequency means little. The genes are TRBV20-1 and TRBJ1-5; D not resolved. The ends were cut back, 3 bases at V and 4 bases at J, with 10 bases in the middle. CDR1 and CDR2 from the germline V gene are DFQATT and SNEGSKA (reference sequence). CDR3 length: 13 amino acids. CDR3 residues: CSARKSLNQPQHF. The DNA of the CDR3 is TGCAGTGCTAGGAAAAGCCTTAATCAGCCCCAGCATTTT.

This clonotype was seen more than once but under ten times. Because this beta chain is a stray read in a library intended to capture alpha chains, its abundance should not be given much weight. The chain recombines TRBV7-2 with TRBJ2-5; D is ambiguous. Between the trimmed V and J ends, which lost 5 bases and 2 bases, there was a span of 6 bases. CDR1 SGHTA and CDR2 FQGNSA come from the germline V gene. This CDR3 spans 12 amino acids. The CDR3 nucleotides are TGTGCCAGCAGCGCTCAGCAAGAGACCCAGTACTTC. Residues: CASSAQQETQYF. The full variable domain, completed using reference TRBV7-2 and TRBJ2-5, is GAGVSQSPSNKVTEKGKDVELRCDPISGHTALYWYRQSLGQGLEFLIYFQGNSAPDKSGLPSDRFSAERTGGSVSTLTIQRTQQEDSAVYLCASSAQQETQYFGPGTRLLVL.

Comments on this clonotype: Found in a library prepared for alpha chains, this beta chain is an off-target read, and its abundance has little meaning. This chain's CDR3 is CSVGTFGLQETQYF. The CDR3 coding sequence is TGCAGCGTTGGAACGTTTGGATTACAAGAGACCCAGTACTTC. The chain carries TRBV29-1 and TRBJ2-5; D ambiguous. V shed 4 bases and J shed 2 bases, with 14 bases lying between them. Germline V gene data show CDR1 as SQVTM and CDR2 as ANQGSEA. The CDR3 contains 14 residues.

This clonotype was counted between two and nine times. In a library made to pick up alpha chains, this beta chain is a stray read with a size that means little. The CDR3 loop reads CASSLALTSGRLPDTQYF. CDR3 in DNA: TGCGCCAGCAGCTTGGCCTTGACTAGCGGGAGGTTACCTGATACGCAGTATTTT. The rearrangement joins TRBV5-1 to TRBJ2-3, with 13 nucleotides matching TRBD2. The CDR3 sequence is 18 residues long. CDR1 is SGHRS and CDR2 is YFSETQ in the germline V gene. The V and J ends lost 0 bases and 6 bases, in that order; junction bases with no gene match: 10.

This clonotype was counted between two and nine times. Being off target in a library aimed at alpha chains, this beta chain has a size of little meaning. This chain links TRBV7-6 with TRBJ2-7; D is unresolved. CDR3 length: 14 amino acids. The ends were cut back, 5 bases at V and 3 bases at J, with 14 bases in the middle. CDR1 SGHVS and CDR2 FNYEAQ come from the germline V gene. The CDR3 sequence: CASSPPRLNYEQYF. CDR3 sequence (DNA): TGTGCCAGCAGCCCCCCCCGGCTGAACTACGAGCAGTACTTC. The full variable domain, rest sourced from reference TRBV7-6 and TRBJ2-7, is GAGVSQSPRYKVTKRGQDVALRCDPISGHVSLYWYRQALGQGPEFLTYFNYEAQQDKSGLPNDRFSAERPEGSISTLTIQRTEQRDSAMYRCASSPPRLNYEQYFGPGTRLTVT.

Note on this clonotype: Since the library was made to target alpha chains, this beta chain is a stray read and its abundance is not meaningful. This rearrangement joins TRBV29-1 to TRBJ2-1; 11 nucleotides line up with TRBD2. CDR1 and CDR2 from the germline V gene are SQVTM and ANQGSEA. CDR3 length equals 13 residues. With 5 bases clipped from V and 5 bases from J, the junction kept 2 bases outside the gene matches. The CDR3 region is CSVTSGRNNEQFF. CDR3 coding DNA: TGCAGCGTTACTAGCGGGAGAAACAATGAGCAGTTCTTC.

Turning to this clonotype: This beta chain is an off-target read within a library intended for alpha chains, so its frequency means little. The chain recombines TRBV20-1 with TRBJ2-5; 9 bases map to TRBD1. The V and J ends lost 5 bases and 4 bases, in that order; junction bases with no gene match: 8. Per germline, CDR1 DFQATT and CDR2 SNEGSKA (reference sequence). This CDR3 is 14 amino acids long. Here the CDR3 DNA reads TGCAGTGCTCCGGGACAGGGTACGGGAGAGACCCAGTACTTC. Translation: CSAPGQGTGETQYF.

This clonotype was picked up many times. This beta chain is off target for a library built for alpha chains, so its abundance means little. The V call is TRBV5-1, the J call TRBJ2-4, with 16 bases that match TRBD2. Germline CDR1 reads SGHRS; CDR2 reads YFSETQ. The CDR3 sequence is 20 residues long. V was clipped by 2 bases and J by 7 bases; unmatched bases: 15. This CDR3 reads CASSLNPGLAGGEAKNIQYF. The CDR3 nucleotides read TGCGCCAGCAGCTTAAACCCGGGACTAGCGGGAGGGGAAGCTAAGAACATTCAGTACTTC.

This clonotype is termed medium-sized (0.01 to 0.1%). Because this beta chain is a stray read in a library intended to capture alpha chains, its abundance should not be given much weight. This chain uses TRBV6-1 with TRBJ2-2; D not certain. CDR3 length: 15 amino acids. Germline CDR1 is MNHNS and CDR2 is SASEGT. V lost 4 bases and J 1 base, leaving 10 bases between the germline ends. The CDR3 coding sequence is TGTGCCAGCAGTGCTCGGAAATTGAACACCGGGGAGCTGTTTTTT. Protein: CASSARKLNTGELFF.

This clonotype was detected ten times or more. The library was prepared for alpha chains; this beta chain is a stray read, so its frequency means little. This chain links TRBV5-4 with TRBJ2-7; no definite D call. Trimming cost V 2 bases and J 5 bases, with 8 bases left between them. The CDR3 has 12 residues. Germline V gene sequence: CDR1 SGHNT, CDR2 YYREEE (reference sequence). CDR3 residues: CASSLAPDEQYF. In DNA form, the CDR3 reads TGTGCCAGCAGCTTAGCCCCGGACGAGCAGTACTTC. Full variable domain (outside the CDR3, taken from reference TRBV5-4 and TRBJ2-7): ETGVTQSPTHLIKTRGQQVTLRCSSQSGHNTVSWYQQALGQGPQFIFQYYREEENGRGNFPPRFSGLQFPNYSSELNVNALELDDSALYLCASSLAPDEQYFGPGTRLTVT.

This clonotype was seen repeatedly, ten times or more. As an off-target read in a library built for alpha chains, this beta chain has a frequency of little significance. V gene TRBV29-1 combines with J gene TRBJ2-1; 9 nucleotides align to TRBD2. From germline, CDR1 is SQVTM and CDR2 ANQGSEA. Trimming cost V 2 bases and J 4 bases; bases outside gene matches: 6. The length of the CDR3 is 15 residues. In nucleotides, the CDR3 is TGCAGCGTTGAATTGACTAGCGGAGTATACAATGAGCAGTTCTTC. Its protein is CSVELTSGVYNEQFF.

This clonotype has a count of ten or more. Since it is a stray read in a library aimed at alpha chains, this beta chain has a size that is not meaningful. The genes are TRBV25-1 and TRBJ2-7; 8 bases match TRBD1. This CDR3 contains 15 residues. Per the germline V gene, CDR1 is MGHDK and CDR2 is SYGVNS. J was trimmed by 2 bases and V by 1 base; bases with no gene match: 4. CDR3 amino acids: CASSELGQEAYEQYF. For the CDR3, the DNA is TGTGCCAGCAGTGAATTGGGACAGGAGGCCTACGAGCAGTACTTC.

Relative to its sample, this clonotype is medium-sized. This beta chain came through as a stray read in a library set up for alpha chains, and its size says little. This sequence joins TRBV19 and TRBJ1-2, with a tentative D call TRBD1 (5 bases). The CDR3 length is 15 residues. Germline CDR1 reads LNHDA; CDR2 reads SQIVND (reference sequence). The V and J ends lost 7 bases and 5 bases respectively, with 20 bases between them. CDR3 nucleotides: TGTGCCAGTACCTCCGGGACCAAGGCTGGTTATGGCTACACCTTC. This gives the protein CASTSGTKAGYGYTF.

In its sample, this clonotype was seen many times. Since it is a stray read in a library aimed at alpha chains, this beta chain has a size that is not meaningful. The chain joins TRBV7-8 to TRBJ2-7; a weak D match, TRBD1 (5 bases). The CDR3 extends over 15 amino acids. The V end was cut by 5 bases, the J end by 2 bases, with 16 bases between. Germline V lookup: CDR1 SGHVS, CDR2 FQNEAQ. The CDR3: CASSPAQAGAYEQYF. The CDR3 region has the DNA TGTGCCAGCAGCCCAGCACAGGCTGGTGCCTACGAGCAGTACTTC.

This clonotype was recorded at least ten times. The library was built for alpha chains, so this beta chain is an off-target read and its size means little. The chain carries TRBV20-1 and TRBJ2-6; D perhaps matches TRBD2 (6 bases). The CDR3 spans 17 residues. V was clipped by 3 bases and J by 0 bases, with 15 bases between them. Germline CDR1 DFQATT, CDR2 SNEGSKA (reference sequence). CDR3 residues: CSASWQGGSSGANVLTF. The CDR3, as DNA: TGCAGTGCTAGTTGGCAGGGAGGTAGCTCTGGGGCCAACGTCCTGACTTTC.

This clonotype is medium-sized (0.01 to 0.1%). This beta chain came through as a stray read in a library set up for alpha chains, and its size says little. As DNA, the CDR3 is TGCAGTGCCGATCGAGAGACCCAGTACTTC. Protein: CSADRETQYF. The chain combines TRBV20-1 with TRBJ2-5, with no clear D. The V end was cut by 6 bases, the J end by 4 bases, with 6 bases between. Germline V gene data show CDR1 as DFQATT and CDR2 as SNEGSKA (reference sequence). The CDR3 runs to 10 residues.

The sample holds many counts of this clonotype. The size of this beta chain means little, since it is a stray read in a library made for alpha chains. V usage is TRBV28 and J usage is TRBJ2-3; 8 bases are a match to TRBD2. Trimming removed 5 bases from V and 5 bases from J; junction bases left unmatched: 9. The germline CDR1 and CDR2 sequences are MDHEN and SYDVKM. This CDR3 has 15 residues. As DNA, the CDR3 is TGTGCCAGCAGTCCCGGGGGGGCCGGTGGAGATACGCAGTATTTT. Translated, it gives CASSPGGAGGDTQYF.

Turning to this clonotype: As an off-target read in a library built for alpha chains, this beta chain has a frequency of little significance. The CDR3 reads CSVPSGFSDTEAFF. The CDR3 nucleotides are TGCAGCGTTCCCTCAGGGTTTTCCGACACTGAAGCTTTCTTT. The genes are TRBV29-1 and TRBJ1-1, with D perhaps TRBD1 (5 bases). Germline-derived CDR1 and CDR2 are SQVTM and ANQGSEA. V gave up 5 bases and J gave up 3 bases, with 16 bases separating them. The CDR3 covers 14 residues.

This clonotype was counted at least ten times. Since it is a stray read in a library aimed at alpha chains, this beta chain has a size that is not meaningful. The rearrangement links TRBV7-8 to TRBJ1-1; a possible D gene is TRBD1 (5 bases). The CDR3 extends over 12 amino acids. V was clipped by 4 bases and J by 7 bases, with 10 bases between them. CDR1 is SGHVS and CDR2 is FQNEAQ in the germline V gene. In DNA, the CDR3 is TGTGCCAGCAGCTCCAGGGTCGATGAAGCTTTCTTT. Translated, it gives CASSSRVDEAFF.

This clonotype was counted at least ten times. A library prepared for alpha chains yielded this beta chain as an off-target read; its size is of little meaning. The rearrangement uses TRBV28 and TRBJ1-6; D remains unclear. Germline values: CDR1 MDHEN, CDR2 SYDVKM. The V and J ends lost 5 bases and 4 bases respectively, with 18 bases between them. The CDR3 loop spans 17 amino acids. The CDR3 region is CASSPLSLGGYNSPLHF. CDR3 in DNA: TGTGCCAGCAGTCCATTATCACTGGGTGGTTATAATTCACCCCTCCACTTT.

This clonotype was detected many times. This beta chain is off target for a library built for alpha chains, so its abundance means little. This chain connects TRBV27 to TRBJ2-2, with D possibly being TRBD2 (6 bases). The germline CDR1 and CDR2 sequences are MNHEY and SMNVEV (reference sequence). The CDR3 spans 14 residues. Trimming pared 4 bases from V and 3 bases from J, leaving 9 bases between. CDR3 nucleotides: TGTGCCAGCAGTTCGGGACTTTACACCGGGGAGCTGTTTTTT. Protein: CASSSGLYTGELFF.

There are many counts of this clonotype. A library made for alpha chains picked up this beta chain off target, so its size means little. This chain connects TRBV2 to TRBJ1-3; no reliable D call. The length of the CDR3 is 14 residues. Germline V gene lookup returns CDR1 SNHLY and CDR2 FYNNEI. V was pared by 4 bases and J by 4 bases, with 11 bases between. CDR3 sequence: CASSVRAEGNTIYF. As DNA, the CDR3 is TGTGCCAGCAGTGTCCGGGCCGAAGGAAACACCATATATTTT.

By share, this clonotype counts as medium-sized. With the library built for alpha chains, this beta chain is off target and its frequency is not meaningful. This chain links TRBV11-2 with TRBJ1-1; D gene ambiguous. The CDR3 loop spans 15 amino acids. The ends were cut back, 0 bases at V and 1 base at J, with 9 bases in the middle. Germline V CDR1 and CDR2: SGHAT, FQNNGV. The CDR3 region is CASSLDDTSNTEAFF. The CDR3 DNA sequence: TGTGCCAGCAGCTTAGATGACACCTCGAACACTGAAGCTTTCTTT. The whole variable domain, remainder taken from reference TRBV11-2 and TRBJ1-1, is EAGVAQSPRYKIIEKRQSVAFWCNPISGHATLYWYQQILGQGPKLLIQFQNNGVVDDSQLPKDRFSAERLKGVDSTLKIQPAKLEDSAVYLCASSLDDTSNTEAFFGQGTRLTVV.